These 23 T cell receptor beta chains share one sample of origin, sequenced in a study of OX40 agonist ivuxolimab in advanced cancers. TCRdb's table, derived via immunoSEQ multiplex PCR, lists solely in-frame clones and lacks some. The sample shows 100,000 to 150,000 clones, around 93% of them seen only once. The source material was CD4+ or CD8+ T cells sorted from blood, sampled in a trial of the OX40 agonist ivuxolimab. These receptors all stem from an adult with an advanced solid tumor such as melanoma, head and neck, liver or kidney cancer.

The rearrangement joins TRBV4-2 to TRBJ2-1, with D unclear. Germline CDR1 reads LGHNA; CDR2 reads YNFKEQ. CDR3 size: 13 residues. V lost 8 bases and J lost 9, with 17 bases in between. The CDR3 nucleotides are TGTGCCAGCTCAGCCATAAGTAGCCCTGAGCAGTTCTTC. Its protein is CASSAISSPEQFF.

The CDR3 nucleotides are TGTGCCACACTACCGGGACTAGTAACAGATACGCAGTATTTT. This translates into CATLPGLVTDTQYF. The V call is TRBV6-1, the J call TRBJ2-3, with 8 bases fitting TRBD2. Trimming at V came to 10 bases and at J to 3 bases, leaving 9 bases not matched to a gene. This CDR3 is 14 amino acids long. Germline V CDR1 and CDR2: MNHNS, SASEGT.

This chain joins TRBV10-3 and TRBJ1-6; 7 bases match TRBD1. Germline lookup yields CDR1 ENHRY and CDR2 SYGVKD. V dropped 3 bases and J dropped 5; count of bases not matched to a gene: 4. This CDR3 is 15 amino acids long. This CDR3 is CAISERTGNNSPLHF. In nucleotides, the CDR3 is TGTGCCATCAGTGAACGGACAGGAAATAATTCACCCCTCCACTTT.

The V call is TRBV7-2, the J call TRBJ1-1; 9 bases agree with TRBD1. The CDR3 is 14 amino acids. V was clipped by 5 bases and J by 7 bases; unmatched bases: 8. Germline CDR1 and CDR2: SGHTA and FQGNSA. The CDR3 DNA reads TGTGCCAGCAGCCTCGGACAGGGGTTGTTTGAAGCTTTCTTT. Protein: CASSLGQGLFEAFF.

The chain has TRBV7-8 and TRBJ2-2; 8 nucleotides match TRBD1. The CDR3 is 15 amino acids. The germline V gene encodes CDR1 SGHVS and CDR2 FQNEAQ. V shed 5 bases, J shed 1 base, and the junction held 3 bases outside the gene matches. The CDR3 loop is CASSRGQENTGELFF. In nucleotides, the CDR3 is TGTGCCAGCAGCAGGGGACAGGAGAACACCGGGGAGCTGTTTTTT.

This chain connects TRBV28 to TRBJ1-1; D unclear. V lost 3 bases, J lost 3 bases, and 8 bases lay in between. Germline-derived CDR1 and CDR2 are MDHEN and SYDVKM. This CDR3 region has 13 residues. Written as DNA, the CDR3 is TGTGCCAGCAGTTTTTCAAGTTACACTGAAGCTTTCTTT. Its protein product is CASSFSSYTEAFF.

This chain links TRBV12-2 with TRBJ2-5; TRBD2 is the table's D call and was not checked against the DNA. TRBV12-2 is noted as a pseudogene. The CDR3 runs to 17 residues. CDR3 sequence reads: CASRLPNIPTGQETQYF. In nucleotides, the CDR3 is TGTGCAAGTCGCTTACCGAATATCCCGACTGGGCAAGAGACCCAGTACTTC.

This clone was detected only a few times. The V and J genes are TRBV5-4 and TRBJ1-1, with D possibly TRBD1 on 5 matching bases. V was clipped by 4 bases and J by 7 bases, with 14 bases between them. Germline CDR1 SGHNT, CDR2 YYREEE (reference sequence). The CDR3 sequence is 13 residues long. CDR3 region: CASSPTGRGEAFF. CDR3 DNA sequence: TGTGCCAGCAGCCCTACAGGTCGGGGTGAAGCTTTCTTT.

The rearrangement links TRBV7-2 to TRBJ1-1, with D unresolved. The V gene lost 0 bases and the J gene lost 7 bases, with 9 bases spanning the gap. Germline V gene lookup returns CDR1 SGHTA and CDR2 FQGNSA. The CDR3 runs to 13 residues. As DNA, the CDR3 is TGTGCCAGCAGCTTAGCCAAAATGCGTGAAGCTTTCTTT. This gives the protein CASSLAKMREAFF.

This clone has only one observation. This sequence joins TRBV27 and TRBJ2-6; D perhaps matches TRBD1 (6 bases). Germline lookup yields CDR1 MNHEY and CDR2 SMNVEV (reference sequence). The CDR3 spans 18 residues. Trimming left V 5 bases short and J 4 bases short, with 21 bases between. CDR3 nucleotide sequence: TGTGCCAGCAGTCCGGAGACAGGCCGGTTGGTAGGGGCCAACGTCCTGACTTTC. Translation gives CASSPETGRLVGANVLTF.

Comments on this clone: Other nucleotide sequences in the sample specify the same CDR3. V and J are TRBV9 and TRBJ2-7; TRBD2 matches 8 bases. There are 23 residues in the CDR3. V was clipped by 0 bases and J by 3 bases; unmatched bases: 29. Germline V gene data show CDR1 as SGDLS and CDR2 as YYNGEE. Written as DNA, the CDR3 is TGTGCCAGCAGCGTAGGTCGGGGAGGGGACCCTCTCGCAGCGGGAGTCGGGTTCTACGAGCAGTACTTC. Translating it yields CASSVGRGGDPLAAGVGFYEQYF. The full variable domain, with the rest looked up from reference TRBV9 and TRBJ2-7, is DSGVTQTPKHLITATGQRVTLRCSPRSGDLSVYWYQQSLDQGLQFLIQYYNGEERAKGNILERFSAQQFPDLHSELNLSSLELGDSALYFCASSVGRGGDPLAAGVGFYEQYFGPGTRLTVT.

The genes are TRBV7-9 and TRBJ1-5; tentative D call: TRBD1 (5 bases). V was cut by 3 bases and J by 1 base, with 7 bases left in between. From germline, CDR1 is SEHNR and CDR2 FQNEAQ (reference sequence). The CDR3 is made up of 14 amino acids. In DNA form, the CDR3 reads TGTGCCAGCAGCTTCGCAGGGAGCAATCAGCCCCAGCATTTT. This sequence encodes CASSFAGSNQPQHF. The variable domain in full, completed from reference TRBV7-9 and TRBJ1-5, reads DTGVSQNPRHKITKRGQNVTFRCDPISEHNRLYWYRQTLGQGPEFLTYFQNEAQLEKSRLLSDRFSAERPKGSFSTLEIQRTEQGDSAMYLCASSFAGSNQPQHFGDGTRLSIL.

The CDR3 coding sequence is TGTGCCATCAGCGGGGCAGTCCCTAACTATGGCTACACCTTC. Protein product: CAISGAVPNYGYTF. V usage is TRBV10-3 and J usage is TRBJ1-2; TRBD1 might be the D (5 bases). The CDR3 spans 14 residues. Germline CDR1 reads ENHRY; CDR2 reads SYGVKD. The germline V and J ends were trimmed by 6 bases and 0 bases, with 11 bases remaining between them.

V and J are TRBV7-9 and TRBJ1-5, with D perhaps TRBD1 (5 bases). Per germline, CDR1 SEHNR and CDR2 FQNEAQ (reference sequence). Between the trimmed V and J ends, which lost 2 bases and 1 base, there was a span of 6 bases. CDR3 length equals 14 residues. The CDR3 DNA follows: TGTGCCAGCAGCTTAAGGGACAGCAATCAGCCCCAGCATTTT. This codes for CASSLRDSNQPQHF.

The CDR3 loop reads CASSLGFGRGTGELFF. The CDR3 DNA sequence: TGTGCCAGCAGCTTGGGGTTCGGGAGAGGCACCGGGGAGCTGTTTTTT. This sequence joins TRBV5-6 and TRBJ2-2, with D perhaps TRBD2 (6 bases). CDR3 size: 16 residues. CDR1 and CDR2 (germline): SGHDT, YYEEEE. With 0 bases removed from V and 4 bases from J, the gap between germline ends came to 13 bases.

V and J are TRBV5-1 and TRBJ1-1; TRBD1 matches at 11 bases. The CDR3 contains 16 residues. Germline-derived CDR1 and CDR2 are SGHRS and YFSETQ. V gave up 4 bases and J gave up 4 bases; unmatched junction bases: 9. The CDR3 loop reads CASSPDRGLVLTEAFF. The CDR3 DNA reads as TGCGCCAGCAGCCCGGACAGGGGGCTCGTTCTCACTGAAGCTTTCTTT.

The chain employs TRBV11-3 and TRBJ2-7; unclear D gene. Trimming removed 1 base from V and 0 bases from J, with 4 bases in between. CDR1 is SGHNT, CDR2 YENEEA, per germline. The CDR3 consists of 13 residues. Here the CDR3 DNA reads TGTGCCAGCAGCTTAGGCCGCTCCTACGAGCAGTACTTC. Its protein is CASSLGRSYEQYF.

CDR3 sequence: CASAATGREQFF. The CDR3 region has the DNA TGTGCCAGCGCGGCAACAGGGAGGGAGCAGTTCTTC. This chain links TRBV7-2 with TRBJ2-1; either TRBD1 or TRBD2 may fit D (6 bases each). This CDR3 comprises 12 residues. V was pared by 8 bases and J by 10 bases, with 15 bases between. CDR1 SGHTA and CDR2 FQGNSA come from the germline V gene.

The chain joins TRBV6-6 to TRBJ2-5; D is unclear. V dropped 7 bases and J dropped 1 base, with 16 bases sitting between them. Germline V gives CDR1 MNHNY, CDR2 SVGAGI (reference sequence). The CDR3 is made up of 15 amino acids. The CDR3 DNA reads TGTGCCAGCACCGCAACTCGGGTGGCCCAAGAGACCCAGTACTTC. Its protein is CASTATRVAQETQYF.

The count of this clone is one. The chain carries TRBV9 and TRBJ1-2; a possible D gene is TRBD1 (5 bases). The germline V gene encodes CDR1 SGDLS and CDR2 YYNGEE. The V end was cut by 0 bases, the J end by 4 bases, with 13 bases between. The length of the CDR3 is 15 residues. CDR3 protein: CASSVAATGGYGYTF. The CDR3 region has the DNA TGTGCCAGCAGCGTAGCTGCGACGGGGGGCTATGGCTACACCTTC.

The gene calls are TRBV19 and TRBJ2-7; D perhaps matches TRBD1 (5 bases). Germline V gene data show CDR1 as LNHDA and CDR2 as SQIVND (reference sequence). Deletions cut 5 bases from V and 5 bases from J, with 7 bases between. The CDR3 runs 11 residues. The CDR3 coding sequence is TGTGCCAGTAGTTTCAGGGACGAGCAGTACTTC. It specifies CASSFRDEQYF.

J is TRBJ2-2 and V is TRBV19; no clear D gene. Germline V gene sequence: CDR1 LNHDA, CDR2 SQIVND (reference sequence). With 8 bases removed from V and 3 bases from J, the gap between germline ends came to 19 bases. CDR3 length: 16 residues. The CDR3: CASRTTAADDTGELFF. The CDR3 DNA reads as TGTGCCAGTCGGACGACGGCAGCAGACGACACCGGGGAGCTGTTTTTT.

The chain uses TRBV28 and TRBJ1-2; TRBD1 is a possible D gene (5 bases). V shed 11 bases and J shed 2 bases, with 18 bases lying between them. Germline V gene data show CDR1 as MDHEN and CDR2 as SYDVKM. The CDR3 totals 14 residues. CDR3 loop: CAGWFSGGNYGYTF. As DNA, the CDR3 is TGTGCCGGCTGGTTTTCGGGGGGGAACTATGGCTACACCTTC.